This entry lists 16 T cell receptor beta chains sequenced from one sample in a study of T cells in Graves' hyperthyroidism and ophthalmopathy. RNA transcripts yielded amplified TCR beta CDR3 regions. HTBI primers drove first-round RT-PCR of the TCR CDR3. Using its own MiXCR run on the multiplex PCR reads, TCRdb lists one record per CDR3 protein. The sample lists around 480,000 distinct CDR3 sequences, around an eighth occurring once. The sample taken for sequencing was blood. The origin of the receptors is a woman between 18 and 29 years old with Graves' hyperthyroidism.

CDR3 sequence reads: CAISESDEGADEQYF. DNA of the CDR3: TGTGCCATCAGTGAGTCCGACGAAGGTGCAGACGAGCAGTACTTC. This chain connects TRBV10-3 to TRBJ2-7, with no clear D. The germline gives CDR1 ENHRY, CDR2 SYGVKD. The V gene lost 0 bases and the J gene lost 5 bases, with 14 bases spanning the gap. This CDR3 is 15 amino acids long.

This clonotype was detected ten times or more. This rearrangement joins TRBV2 to TRBJ2-7, with D hard to call. The V gene's germline CDR1 is SNHLY and CDR2 FYNNEI. The CDR3 has 14 residues. Trimming left V 0 bases short and J 4 bases short, with 10 bases between. CDR3 coding DNA: TGTGCCAGCAGTGAAGCCCACCTTCAGTACGAGCAGTACGTC. Protein sequence: CASSEAHLQYEQYV.

The sample holds many counts of this clonotype. J is TRBJ1-2 and V is TRBV9, with D perhaps matching TRBD1 (6 bases). Trimming stripped 7 bases from V and 8 bases from J, with 15 bases between. CDR1 SGDLS and CDR2 YYNGEE come from the germline V gene. CDR3 length: 12 amino acids. This CDR3 is CASGRDNMGYTF. The CDR3 DNA reads TGTGCCAGCGGCCGGGACAATATGGGCTACACCTTC.

This clonotype appeared many times. Germline and junction disagree at one end, which may indicate a read error. This rearrangement joins TRBV5-1 to TRBJ2-7; possibly TRBD1 for D (5 bases). In germline, CDR1 is SGHRS, CDR2 YFSETQ. This CDR3 has 13 amino acids. DNA for the CDR3: TGTGCCAGCAGCTTAAGGGGCAGTTACGAGCAGTACTTC. It codes for CASSLRGSYEQYF.

In this sample, this clonotype turned up many times. This chain joins TRBV28 and TRBJ2-5, with TRBD2 identical over 7 bases. CDR1 and CDR2 from the germline V gene are MDHEN and SYDVKM. J gave up 3 bases and V 3 bases, and 4 bases lay outside the gene matches. CDR3 size: 14 residues. The DNA for the CDR3 is TGTGCCAGCAGTTTTACGGGAGGAGAAGAGACCCAGTACTTC. This codes for CASSFTGGEETQYF.

This clonotype was seen at least ten times. The chain couples TRBV20-1 to TRBJ1-2; D is perhaps TRBD1 (6 bases). This CDR3 is 11 amino acids long. Germline CDR1 DFQATT, CDR2 SNEGSKA (reference sequence). V lost 5 bases, J lost 6 bases, and 10 bases lay in between. The CDR3 sequence is CSASDRNGYTF. In DNA form, the CDR3 reads TGCAGTGCTTCGGACAGAAATGGCTACACCTTC.

This clonotype was counted only a few times. The rearrangement joins TRBV7-9 to TRBJ2-7; possibly TRBD1 for D (6 bases). V was clipped by 3 bases and J by 7 bases, with 13 bases between them. Germline CDR1 and CDR2: SEHNR and FQNEAQ (reference sequence). The CDR3 has 13 amino acids. CDR3 amino acids: CASSFQGLREQYV. In DNA form, the CDR3 reads TGTGCCAGCAGCTTTCAGGGGCTCCGGGAGCAGTACGTC.

This clonotype showed up just a few times. The gene calls are TRBV4-1 and TRBJ1-5; D is ambiguous. Between the trimmed V and J ends, which lost 1 base and 1 base, there was a span of 11 bases. This CDR3 contains 16 residues. Germline values: CDR1 MGHRA, CDR2 YSYEKL. The CDR3 coding sequence is TGCGCCAGCAGCCAAGTCAGGATAGGAAGCAATCAGCCCCAGCATTTT. It translates to CASSQVRIGSNQPQHF.

This clonotype was seen a few times. The chain combines TRBV15 with TRBJ1-5; D possibly corresponds to TRBD1 (5 bases). Germline V lookup: CDR1 LNHNV, CDR2 YYDKDF (reference sequence). The CDR3 sequence is 15 residues long. V lost 9 bases to trimming and J lost 0 bases, with 15 bases between them. The CDR3 region has the DNA TGTGCCACAAAAACAGGTTCGCTTAGCAATCAGCCCCAGCATTTT. As protein: CATKTGSLSNQPQHF. The full variable domain, in which reference TRBV15 and TRBJ1-5 provide the parts outside the CDR3, is DAMVIQNPRYQVTQFGKPVTLSCSQTLNHNVMYWYQQKSSQAPKLLFHYYDKDFNNEADTPDNFQSRRPNTSFCFLDIRSPGLGDTAMYLCATKTGSLSNQPQHFGDGTRLSIL.

This chain connects TRBV7-3 to TRBJ2-1, with D unresolved. CDR1 and CDR2 from the germline V gene are SGHTA and FQGTGA. The length of the CDR3 is 13 residues. Trimming stripped 2 bases from V and 6 bases from J, with 8 bases between. DNA of the CDR3: TGTGCCAGCAGCTTAGTAGGAATCAATGAGCAGTTCTTC. Its translation is CASSLVGINEQFF. Full variable domain (missing parts from reference TRBV7-3 and TRBJ2-1): GAGVSQTPSNKVTEKGKYVELRCDPISGHTALYWYRQSLGQGPEFLIYFQGTGAADDSGLPNDRFFAVRPEGSVSTLKIQRTERGDSAVYLCASSLVGINEQFFGPGTRLTVL.

This clonotype was counted many times. The CDR3 region is CASRAGLGSGETQYF. The DNA of the CDR3 is TGTGCCAGCCGGGCCGGACTAGGTTCGGGAGAGACCCAGTACTTC. The chain carries TRBV7-8 and TRBJ2-5; TRBD2 agrees at 7 bases. Trimming removed 8 bases from V and 4 bases from J; junction bases left unmatched: 13. Germline V gene lookup returns CDR1 SGHVS and CDR2 FQNEAQ. CDR3 length: 15 amino acids.

This clonotype was observed at least ten times. The chain employs TRBV30 and TRBJ2-5; D unresolved. Germline V gene sequence: CDR1 GTSNPN, CDR2 SVGIG (reference sequence). V lost 4 bases and J lost 5, with 8 bases in between. The CDR3 runs 11 residues. The CDR3 spells CAWTGGETQYF. The CDR3 region has the DNA TGTGCCTGGACCGGTGGGGAGACCCAGTACTTC.

In its sample, this clonotype was seen many times. This chain uses TRBV29-1 with TRBJ1-1, with TRBD1 as a possible D gene (5 bases). Germline-derived CDR1 and CDR2 are SQVTM and ANQGSEA. The CDR3 has 13 amino acids. V lost 4 bases and J 1 base, leaving 10 bases between the germline ends. The CDR3 DNA follows: TGCAGCGTTGCCGTAACAGGGAACACTGAAGCTTTCTTT. Translation gives CSVAVTGNTEAFF.

The chain uses TRBV20-1 and TRBJ2-7; no clear D gene. V gave up 2 bases and J gave up 0 bases, with 8 bases separating them. Germline V gene lookup returns CDR1 DFQATT and CDR2 SNEGSKA (reference sequence). This CDR3 region has 13 residues. The CDR3 nucleotides read TGCAGTGCTAGAACGGCGAGCTCCTACGAGCAGTACGTC. Translating it yields CSARTASSYEQYV.

This clonotype was detected a few times. The chain uses TRBV30 and TRBJ1-3; unclear D gene. Germline V lookup: CDR1 GTSNPN, CDR2 SVGIG (reference sequence). V lost 3 bases and J lost 4, with 7 bases in between. CDR3 length equals 12 residues. CDR3 region: CAWSAQGNTIYF. CDR3 DNA sequence: TGTGCCTGGAGCGCGCAGGGAAACACCATATATTTT. Filled out from reference TRBV30 and TRBJ1-3, the complete variable domain reads SQTIHQWPATLVQPVGSPLSLECTVEGTSNPNLYWYRQAAGRGLQLLFYSVGIGQISSEVPQNLSASRPQDRQFILSSKKLLLSDSGFYLCAWSAQGNTIYFGEGSWLTVV.

This clonotype has at least ten counts. The J gene is TRBJ1-5, the V gene TRBV29-1; D remains ambiguous. Per germline, CDR1 SQVTM and CDR2 ANQGSEA. The V and J ends lost 4 bases and 2 bases respectively, with 9 bases between them. The CDR3 spans 13 residues. CDR3 nucleotide sequence: TGCAGCGTTGCCCTCGGGGGCAATCAGCCCCAGCATTTT. Amino acids: CSVALGGNQPQHF.